This T cell receptor beta chain came from a study of cytomegalovirus exposure and HLA in healthy donors. The study, taken as a whole, reports: Researchers reportedly found TCR beta sequences accurately predicted most subjects' HLA-A and HLA-B alleles. Later work showed greater clonal expansion in HLA-associated TCR beta chains than in equally common others.

Remarks on this clone: Its matching antigen is unknown. Germline and junction disagree at one end, which may indicate a read error.

PCR involved 60 Vbeta and 13 Jbeta primers. This table comes from immunoSEQ multiplex PCR, and its TCRdb copy is limited to in-frame clones, with some not included. The profile shows approximately 110,000 clones, 74% of them singletons. The CDR3 totals 15 residues. Germline lookup yields CDR1 SSHAT and CDR2 FNYEAQ (reference sequence). The sequencing sample was made of PBMCs. This chain uses TRBV7-7 with TRBJ2-3, with 9 nucleotides matching TRBD2. The receptor was isolated from a woman between 40 and 50 years old in good health and CMV-seropositive. The CDR3 sequence: CASSHGTSITDTQYF. The CDR3 region has the DNA TGTGCTAGCAGCCACGGGACTAGCATCACAGATACGCAGTATTTT.